The rows below give T cell receptor beta chains drawn from one sample of a study of shared clonotypes between healthy human individuals. The assay was immunoSEQ multiplex PCR, and TCRdb's table has in-frame clones only and misses some. Among some 2.3 million clones listed, 85% to 95% were seen once. The sequenced sample was naive CD4+ T cells from PBMCs. All receptors come from a man between 18 and 29 years old in good health. Some clones in this sample may be carry-over from other donors' samples. Each CDR3 is given with its conserved first and last residue. Each record gives: CDR3 length, V gene, J gene, clone size, D gene, CDR3 protein, CDR3 DNA. D genes are given only for firm matches. A clone size is listed for some rows: how often the clone was seen (once, few, many), or a class if it is expanded.

18	TRBV9	TRBJ2-1	-	TRBD2	CASSVGEWGLAGISEQFF	TGTGCCAGCAGCGTAGGTGAATGGGGGCTAGCGGGAATAAGCGAGCAGTTCTTC
15	TRBV5-6	TRBJ2-3	-	-	CASSPRFAMADTQYF	TGTGCCAGCAGCCCCAGGTTCGCGATGGCAGATACGCAGTATTTT
13	TRBV2	TRBJ1-4	few	TRBD1	CASRDRDREKLFF	TGTGCCAGCAGGGACAGGGATCGAGAAAAACTGTTTTTT
16	TRBV6-6	TRBJ1-3	-	TRBD1	CASSLAGQGTGNTIYF	TGTGCCAGCAGCCTGGCAGGACAGGGAACTGGAAACACCATATATTTT
16	TRBV1	TRBJ2-7	-	-	CTSSQDRPRRGYEQYF	TGCACCAGCAGCCAAGATCGGCCCCGGCGAGGCTACGAGCAGTACTTC
14	TRBV7-2	TRBJ2-6	-	-	CASSRIGGANVLTF	TGTGCCAGCAGCCGGATCGGCGGGGCCAACGTCCTGACTTTC
17	TRBV11-2	TRBJ2-5	-	TRBD2	CASSARLAGGPEETQYF	TGTGCCAGCAGCGCGAGACTAGCGGGAGGGCCAGAAGAGACCCAGTACTTC
17	TRBV28	TRBJ2-2	-	TRBD1	CASSLTWQGARAGELFF	TGTGCCAGCAGCCTAACGTGGCAGGGGGCGAGGGCCGGGGAGCTGTTTTTT
14	TRBV9	TRBJ2-7	-	-	CASSVGTAPYEQYF	TGTGCCAGCAGCGTAGGGACAGCCCCCTACGAGCAGTACTTC
15	TRBV7-9	TRBJ2-4	once	TRBD2	CASSLLAGGGDIQYF	TGTGCCAGCAGCCTATTAGCGGGAGGAGGGGACATTCAGTACTTC
16	TRBV5-4	TRBJ2-7	-	TRBD2	CASSFQGLAEAYEQYF	TGTGCCAGCAGCTTCCAGGGACTAGCGGAAGCCTACGAGCAGTACTTC
14	TRBV6-5	TRBJ1-3	-	-	CASSYLRSGNTIYF	TGTGCCAGCAGTTACTTGCGGTCTGGAAACACCATATATTTT
16	TRBV4-1	TRBJ2-5	-	-	CASSPPTRTDQETQYF	TGCGCCAGCAGCCCACCCACCAGGACAGACCAAGAGACCCAGTACTTC
19	TRBV27	TRBJ1-3	-	-	CASSRLPIGPESSGNTIYF	TGTGCCAGCAGTCGCCTCCCGATCGGGCCCGAGAGCTCTGGAAACACCATATATTTT
14	TRBV5-4	TRBJ2-7	once	-	CASSSLQGSDEQYF	TGTGCCAGCAGCTCCCTCCAGGGGTCCGACGAGCAGTACTTC
11	TRBV2	TRBJ2-1	-	-	CATRQRDEQFF	TGTGCCACCCGTCAACGGGATGAGCAGTTCTTC
19	TRBV5-1	TRBJ2-3	-	TRBD2	CASSLATSGRAPGTDTQYF	TGCGCCAGCAGCTTGGCAACTAGCGGGAGGGCCCCGGGCACAGATACGCAGTATTTT
14	TRBV6-6	TRBJ1-3	once	-	CASSDRVTQGTIYF	TGTGCCAGCAGCGACCGGGTCACCCAGGGCACCATATATTTT
18	TRBV2	TRBJ2-2	-	-	CASSRRVVPRANTGELFF	TGTGCCAGCAGCCGACGGGTGGTCCCCAGGGCGAACACCGGGGAGCTGTTTTTT
13	TRBV6-1	TRBJ2-5	-	-	CASSDEVLETQYF	TGTGCCAGCAGTGACGAGGTTCTGGAGACCCAGTACTTC
16	TRBV14	TRBJ2-1	-	TRBD1	CASSHRTGGAVNEQFF	TGTGCCAGCAGCCACCGCACAGGGGGCGCGGTCAATGAGCAGTTCTTC
14	TRBV18	TRBJ2-3	-	-	CASSSGLPPDTQYF	TGTGCCAGCTCATCCGGGCTCCCCCCAGATACGCAGTATTTT
10	TRBV20-1	TRBJ2-1	once	-	CSVTYNEQFF	TGCAGTGTGACCTACAATGAGCAGTTCTTC
16	TRBV6-1	TRBJ1-4	-	-	CASSEASGQTNEKLFF	TGTGCCAGCAGTGAAGCTTCAGGGCAGACTAATGAAAAACTGTTTTTT
20	TRBV7-8	TRBJ2-3	-	TRBD2	CASSPYPGLAGDSRTDTQYF	TGTGCCAGCAGCCCCTACCCGGGACTAGCGGGAGACTCACGCACAGATACGCAGTATTTT
14	TRBV7-8	TRBJ2-7	once	TRBD1	CASSLATGSYEQYF	TGTGCCAGCAGCTTAGCGACAGGGTCCTACGAGCAGTACTTC
17	TRBV27	TRBJ1-2	-	-	CASSSSGASVRGYGYTF	TGTGCCAGCAGTTCTTCAGGGGCCTCGGTCCGCGGCTATGGCTACACCTTC
17	TRBV4-2	TRBJ1-5	few	-	CASSQDDSRASNQPQHF	TGTGCCAGCAGCCAAGATGATAGCAGGGCCTCCAATCAGCCCCAGCATTTT
16	TRBV5-6	TRBJ2-5	-	TRBD1	CASSPGWDSNQETQYF	TGTGCCAGCAGCCCAGGATGGGACAGCAACCAAGAGACCCAGTACTTC
14	TRBV6-5	TRBJ2-6	-	TRBD1	CASSIRGQGDVLTF	TGTGCCAGCAGCATCCGGGGACAGGGAGACGTCCTGACTTTC
14	TRBV27	TRBJ1-2	-	-	CASSFGAGLYGYTF	TGTGCCAGCAGTTTCGGAGCAGGCCTCTATGGCTACACCTTC
16	TRBV19	TRBJ2-7	-	TRBD1	CASSPPDRGRVDEQYF	TGTGCCAGTAGTCCCCCGGACAGGGGGCGAGTAGACGAGCAGTACTTC
14	TRBV29-1	TRBJ2-3	few	-	CSVEVRGSTDTQYF	TGCAGCGTTGAAGTACGGGGTAGCACAGATACGCAGTATTTT
12	TRBV27	TRBJ1-2	-	-	CASSLRGYGYTF	TGTGCCAGCAGTCTCCGGGGCTATGGCTACACCTTC
14	TRBV30	TRBJ2-3	-	TRBD2	CAWGSSGRTDTQYF	TGTGCCTGGGGTTCGAGCGGGAGGACAGATACGCAGTATTTT
15	TRBV5-1	TRBJ2-3	-	TRBD1	CASSIGGTVTDTQYF	TGCGCCAGCTCGATTGGTGGGACAGTCACAGATACGCAGTATTTT
14	TRBV5-1	TRBJ1-4	-	-	CASSLGQPNEKLFF	TGCGCCAGCAGCTTGGGTCAGCCTAATGAAAAACTGTTTTTT
17	TRBV7-9	TRBJ2-6	-	-	CASSNRDGPYGANVLTF	TGTGCCAGCAGCAACCGGGACGGCCCTTATGGGGCCAACGTCCTGACTTTC
16	TRBV18	TRBJ1-4	-	TRBD1	CASSPSRDRGYEKLFF	TGTGCCAGCTCACCAAGCCGGGACAGGGGTTATGAAAAACTGTTTTTT
14	TRBV5-1	TRBJ2-1	once	TRBD2	CASSPVAGNNEQFF	TGCGCCAGCAGCCCGGTAGCGGGAAACAATGAGCAGTTCTTC
15	TRBV2	TRBJ1-3	-	-	CASSGSGSPGNTIYF	TGTGCCAGCAGTGGGAGCGGATCCCCTGGAAACACCATATATTTT
16	TRBV5-1	TRBJ1-4	-	-	CASSLEGSGGGEKLFF	TGCGCCAGCAGCTTGGAAGGATCGGGCGGAGGTGAAAAACTGTTTTTT
15	TRBV5-1	TRBJ2-7	-	-	CASSTEGDSQREQYF	TGCGCCAGCAGCACTGAGGGGGACTCACAACGCGAGCAGTACTTC
14	TRBV9	TRBJ2-2	-	-	CASSVEGGTGELFF	TGTGCCAGCAGCGTAGAAGGTGGCACCGGGGAGCTGTTTTTT
16	TRBV25-1	TRBJ2-3	-	TRBD2	CASSESVAGSTDTQYF	TGTGCCAGCAGTGAATCCGTAGCGGGATCGACAGATACGCAGTATTTT
17	TRBV27	TRBJ2-7	-	TRBD2	CASSHGAGVIGTYEQYF	TGTGCCAGCAGTCATGGAGCGGGAGTTATCGGGACCTACGAGCAGTACTTC